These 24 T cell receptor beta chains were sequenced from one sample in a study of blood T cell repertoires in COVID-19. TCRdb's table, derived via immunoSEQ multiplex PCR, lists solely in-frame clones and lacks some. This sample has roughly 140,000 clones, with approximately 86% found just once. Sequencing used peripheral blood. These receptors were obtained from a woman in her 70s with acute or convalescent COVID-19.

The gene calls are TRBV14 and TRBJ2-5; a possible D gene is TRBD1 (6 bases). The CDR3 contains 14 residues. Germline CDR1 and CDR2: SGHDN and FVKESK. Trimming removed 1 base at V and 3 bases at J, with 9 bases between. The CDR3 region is CASSQVPGEETQYF. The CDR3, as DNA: TGTGCCAGCAGCCAAGTGCCAGGGGAAGAGACCCAGTACTTC.

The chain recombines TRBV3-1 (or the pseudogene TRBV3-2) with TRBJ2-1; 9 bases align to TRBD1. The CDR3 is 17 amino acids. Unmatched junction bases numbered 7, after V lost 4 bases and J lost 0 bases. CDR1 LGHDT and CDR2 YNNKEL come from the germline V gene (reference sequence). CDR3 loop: CASSPWDRASSYNEQFF. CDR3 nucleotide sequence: TGTGCCAGCAGCCCGTGGGACAGGGCTAGCTCCTACAATGAGCAGTTCTTC.

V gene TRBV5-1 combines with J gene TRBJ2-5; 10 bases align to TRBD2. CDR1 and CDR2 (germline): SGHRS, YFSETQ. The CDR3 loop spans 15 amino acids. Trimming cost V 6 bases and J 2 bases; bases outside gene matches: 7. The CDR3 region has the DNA TGCGCCAGCACCCGGACTAGCGGCCCGCAAGAGACCCAGTACTTC. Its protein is CASTRTSGPQETQYF.

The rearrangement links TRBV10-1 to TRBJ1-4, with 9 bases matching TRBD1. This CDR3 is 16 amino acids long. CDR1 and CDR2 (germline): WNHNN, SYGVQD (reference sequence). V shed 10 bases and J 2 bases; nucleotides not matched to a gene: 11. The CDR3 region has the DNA TGCGCCATCACTCCTGGACAGGGGAGTACTAATGAAAAACTGTTTTTT. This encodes CAITPGQGSTNEKLFF.

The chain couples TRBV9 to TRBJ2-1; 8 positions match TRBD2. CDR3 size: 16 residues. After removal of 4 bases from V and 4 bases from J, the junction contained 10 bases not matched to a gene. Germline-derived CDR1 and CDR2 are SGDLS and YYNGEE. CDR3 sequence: CASSPPGGGTYNEQFF. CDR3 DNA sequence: TGTGCCAGCAGCCCTCCCGGCGGGGGGACTTACAATGAGCAGTTCTTC.

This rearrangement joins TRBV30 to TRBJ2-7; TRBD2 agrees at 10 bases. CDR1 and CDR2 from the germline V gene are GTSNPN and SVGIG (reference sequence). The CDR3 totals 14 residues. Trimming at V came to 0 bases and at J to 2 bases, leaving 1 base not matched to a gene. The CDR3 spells CAWSVSGGAYEQYF. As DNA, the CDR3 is TGTGCCTGGAGTGTCAGCGGGGGGGCCTACGAGCAGTACTTC.

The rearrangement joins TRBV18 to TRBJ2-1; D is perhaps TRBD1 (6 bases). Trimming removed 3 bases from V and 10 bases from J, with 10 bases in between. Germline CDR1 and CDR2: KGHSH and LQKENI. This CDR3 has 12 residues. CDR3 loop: CASSPGHREQFF. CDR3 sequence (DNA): TGTGCCAGCTCACCGGGACATCGGGAGCAGTTCTTC.

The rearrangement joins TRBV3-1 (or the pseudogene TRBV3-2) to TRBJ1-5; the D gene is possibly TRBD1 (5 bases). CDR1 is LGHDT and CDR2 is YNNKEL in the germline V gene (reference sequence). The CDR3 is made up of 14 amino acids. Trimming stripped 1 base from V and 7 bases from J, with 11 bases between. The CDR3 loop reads CASSQGGERQPQHF. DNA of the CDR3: TGTGCCAGCAGCCAAGGGGGGGAACGGCAGCCCCAGCATTTT.

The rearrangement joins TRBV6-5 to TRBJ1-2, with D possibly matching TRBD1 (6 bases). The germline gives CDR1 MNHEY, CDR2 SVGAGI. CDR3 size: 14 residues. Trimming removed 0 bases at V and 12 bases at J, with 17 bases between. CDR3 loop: CASSYSRTAEKNTF. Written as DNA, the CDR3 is TGTGCCAGCAGTTACTCCAGGACAGCCGAGAAGAACACCTTC.

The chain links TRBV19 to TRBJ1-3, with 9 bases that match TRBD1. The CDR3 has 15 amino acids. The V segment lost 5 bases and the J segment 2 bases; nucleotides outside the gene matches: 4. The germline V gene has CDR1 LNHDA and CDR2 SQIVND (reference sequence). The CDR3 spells CASSPRTGAGNTIYF. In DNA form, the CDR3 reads TGTGCCAGTAGTCCAAGGACAGGGGCTGGAAACACCATATATTTT.

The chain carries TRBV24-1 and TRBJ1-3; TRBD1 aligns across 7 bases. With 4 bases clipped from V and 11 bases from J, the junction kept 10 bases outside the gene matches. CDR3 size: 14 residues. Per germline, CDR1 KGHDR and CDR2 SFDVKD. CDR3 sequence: CATSEDRDGGPIYF. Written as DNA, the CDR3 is TGTGCCACCAGTGAAGACAGGGACGGGGGTCCCATATATTTT.

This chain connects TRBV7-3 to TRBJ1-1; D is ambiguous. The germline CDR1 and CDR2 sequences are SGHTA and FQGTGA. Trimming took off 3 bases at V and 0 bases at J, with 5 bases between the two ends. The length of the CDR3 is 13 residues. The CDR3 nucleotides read TGTGCCAGCAGCTTTGTTATGAACACTGAAGCTTTCTTT. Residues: CASSFVMNTEAFF.

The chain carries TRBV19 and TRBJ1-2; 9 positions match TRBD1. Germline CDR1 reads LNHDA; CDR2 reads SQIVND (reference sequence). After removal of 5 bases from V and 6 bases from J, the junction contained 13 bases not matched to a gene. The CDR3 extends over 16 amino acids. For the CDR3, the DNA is TGTGCCAGTAGTTCCGCCGGGACAGGGAGAATTGATGGCTACACCTTC. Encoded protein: CASSSAGTGRIDGYTF.

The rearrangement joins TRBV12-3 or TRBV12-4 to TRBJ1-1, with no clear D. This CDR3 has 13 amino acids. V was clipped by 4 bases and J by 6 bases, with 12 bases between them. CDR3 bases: TGTGCCAGCAGTTCCGTGTCCGTCGCTGAAGCTTTCTTT. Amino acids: CASSSVSVAEAFF.

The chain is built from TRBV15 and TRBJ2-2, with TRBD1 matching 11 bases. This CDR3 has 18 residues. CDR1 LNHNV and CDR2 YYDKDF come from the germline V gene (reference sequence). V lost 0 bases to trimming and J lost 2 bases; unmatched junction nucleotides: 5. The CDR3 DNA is TGTGCCACCAGCAGAGATGATCGGACAGGGGGCAACACCGGGGAGCTGTTTTTT. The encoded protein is CATSRDDRTGGNTGELFF. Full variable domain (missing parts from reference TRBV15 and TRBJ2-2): DAMVIQNPRYQVTQFGKPVTLSCSQTLNHNVMYWYQQKSSQAPKLLFHYYDKDFNNEADTPDNFQSRRPNTSFCFLDIRSPGLGDTAMYLCATSRDDRTGGNTGELFFGEGSRLTVL.

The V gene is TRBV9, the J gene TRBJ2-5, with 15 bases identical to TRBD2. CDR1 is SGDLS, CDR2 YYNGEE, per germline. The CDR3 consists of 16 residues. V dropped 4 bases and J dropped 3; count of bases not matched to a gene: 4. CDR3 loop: CASSFGLAGGKETQYF. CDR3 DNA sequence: TGTGCCAGCAGCTTCGGACTAGCGGGGGGGAAAGAGACCCAGTACTTC.

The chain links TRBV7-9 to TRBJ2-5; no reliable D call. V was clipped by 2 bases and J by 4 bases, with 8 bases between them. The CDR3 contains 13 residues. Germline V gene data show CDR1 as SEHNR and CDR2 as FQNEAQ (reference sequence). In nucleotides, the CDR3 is TGTGCCAGCAGCTTACAAAGAGGAGAGACCCAGTACTTC. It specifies CASSLQRGETQYF.

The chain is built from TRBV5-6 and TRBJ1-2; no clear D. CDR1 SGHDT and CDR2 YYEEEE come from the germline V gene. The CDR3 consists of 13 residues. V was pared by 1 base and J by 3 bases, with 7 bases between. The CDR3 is CASSLPVYYGYTF. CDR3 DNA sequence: TGTGCCAGCAGCTTGCCGGTTTACTATGGCTACACCTTC.

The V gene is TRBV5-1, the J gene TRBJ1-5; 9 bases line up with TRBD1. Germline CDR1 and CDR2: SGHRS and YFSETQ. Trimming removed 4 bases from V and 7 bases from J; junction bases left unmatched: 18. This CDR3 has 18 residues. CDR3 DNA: TGCGCCAGCAGCCCGGATCCCGGGACAGGGTCAGGGGGGCAGCCCCAGCATTTT. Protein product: CASSPDPGTGSGGQPQHF.

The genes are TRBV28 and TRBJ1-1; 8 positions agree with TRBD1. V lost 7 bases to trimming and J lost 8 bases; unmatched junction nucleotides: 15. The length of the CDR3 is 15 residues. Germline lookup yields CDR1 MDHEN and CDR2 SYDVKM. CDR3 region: CASNRPDREAAEAFF. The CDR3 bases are TGTGCCAGCAATCGACCGGACAGGGAAGCGGCCGAAGCTTTCTTT.

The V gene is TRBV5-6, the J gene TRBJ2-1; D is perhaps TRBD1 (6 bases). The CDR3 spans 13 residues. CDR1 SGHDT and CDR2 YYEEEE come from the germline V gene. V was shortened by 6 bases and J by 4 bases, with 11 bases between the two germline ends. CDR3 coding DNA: TGTGCCAGCACTCGGACAGAATACAATGAGCAGTTCTTC. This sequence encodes CASTRTEYNEQFF.

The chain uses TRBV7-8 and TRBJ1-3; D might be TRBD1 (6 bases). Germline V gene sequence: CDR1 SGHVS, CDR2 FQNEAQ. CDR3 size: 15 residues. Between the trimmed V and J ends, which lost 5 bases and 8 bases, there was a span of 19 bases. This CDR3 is CASSPIRLAGDTIYF. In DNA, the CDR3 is TGTGCCAGCAGCCCCATTCGGTTGGCAGGGGACACCATATATTTT.

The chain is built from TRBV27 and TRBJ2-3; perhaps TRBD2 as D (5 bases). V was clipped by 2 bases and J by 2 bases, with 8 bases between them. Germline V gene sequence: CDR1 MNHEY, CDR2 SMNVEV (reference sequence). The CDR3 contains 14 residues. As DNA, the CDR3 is TGTGCCAGCAGTTTAGGAGGAACCACAGATACGCAGTATTTT. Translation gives CASSLGGTTDTQYF.

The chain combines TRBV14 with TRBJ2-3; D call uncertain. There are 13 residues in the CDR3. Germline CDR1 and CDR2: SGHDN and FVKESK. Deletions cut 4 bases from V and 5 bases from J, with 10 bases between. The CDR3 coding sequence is TGTGCCAGCAGCCCCTTTCGGTTAGATACGCAGTATTTT. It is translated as CASSPFRLDTQYF.